The rows below give T cell receptor beta chains drawn from one sample of a study of cytomegalovirus exposure and HLA in healthy donors. Measured with immunoSEQ multiplex PCR; TCRdb has only the in-frame clones, and not every one. The sample has 53,000 or so clones. Sample: PBMCs. These receptors originate from a male donor in good health and CMV-seropositive. The CDR3 runs from the conserved cysteine through the conserved F or W.

J gene: TRBJ2-7
V gene: TRBV7-6
CDR3 protein: CASSLNGGGAYEQYF

J gene: TRBJ2-3
V gene: TRBV5-1
CDR3 protein: CASSTSGGNTDTQYF

J gene: TRBJ1-4
V gene: TRBV6-5
CDR3 protein: CASRITGGNEKLFF

J gene: TRBJ2-7
V gene: TRBV18
CDR3 protein: CASSQFSWTGSHEQYF

J gene: TRBJ1-2
V gene: TRBV6-4
CDR3 protein: CASSVTGFNGYTF

J gene: TRBJ1-5
V gene: TRBV27
CDR3 protein: CASSSGGSNQPQHF

J gene: TRBJ2-3
V gene: TRBV9
CDR3 protein: CASSAGPGQLDTQYF

J gene: TRBJ1-1
V gene: TRBV7-3
CDR3 protein: CASSPDSLGEAFF

J gene: TRBJ2-7
V gene: TRBV29-1
CDR3 protein: CSGAGSSYEQYF

J gene: TRBJ2-2
V gene: TRBV9
CDR3 protein: CASSVGGSGELFF

J gene: TRBJ2-3
V gene: TRBV7-2
CDR3 protein: CASSLSGGPRSTDTQYF

J gene: TRBJ1-6
V gene: TRBV18
CDR3 protein: CASSPEQDRVDSPLHF

J gene: TRBJ2-7
V gene: TRBV5-1
CDR3 protein: CASSVRDRAHYEQYF

J gene: TRBJ2-1
V gene: TRBV11-2
CDR3 protein: CASSPRVPTDLPYNEQFF

J gene: TRBJ2-2
V gene: TRBV5-1
CDR3 protein: CASSLNRDTVFAGELFF

J gene: TRBJ1-4
V gene: TRBV7-9
CDR3 protein: CASSAAAGSEKLFF